This T cell receptor beta chain was recorded in a study of CXCR4 blockade with PD-1 therapy in pancreatic cancer. Study results and limitations: Intratumoral clonality (mean roughly 0.14) exceeded healthy blood (over 0.045) but did not track survival. Antigen-specificity overlap of convergent dominant clones remained unconfirmed. Convergent selection by common tumor antigens was suggested by nucleotide rearrangement counts.

With respect to this clone: Antigen unknown.

No neoadjuvant therapy was given before resection to the patients supplying these archived tumor blocks. Trimming took off 0 bases at V and 3 bases at J, with 3 bases between the two ends. Looked up from germline, CDR1 is GTSNPN and CDR2 is SVGIG (reference sequence). The CDR3 length is 11 residues. Assay: immunoSEQ multiplex PCR; the TCRdb copy retains only in-frame clones and omits some. This sample carries more than 4,500 clones, roughly 53% of them seen once, and the ten largest clones take approximately 7%. V and J are TRBV30 and TRBJ2-7, with D uncertain. The sample comprised tumor tissue. The TCR sequence derives from a human donor with pancreatic ductal adenocarcinoma. CDR3 sequence (DNA): TGTGCCTGGAGTGTACTCTACGAGCAGTACTTC. It codes for CAWSVLYEQYF.